The clone carrying this T cell receptor (beta chain) was counted a few times. The sample comes from a study of CD8+ T cells in alopecia areata. Regarding treatment: oral pan-JAK inhibitor, 5-10 mg twice daily. The sequencing template was cDNA reverse transcribed from extracted RNA. Assay: immunoSEQ multiplex PCR; the TCRdb copy retains only in-frame clones and omits some. The sample has a few hundred thousand clones; roughly 40% are singletons. CDR3 length: 14 amino acids. The germline V gene encodes CDR1 GTSNPN and CDR2 SVGIG (reference sequence). With 2 bases removed from V and 2 bases from J, the gap between germline ends came to 11 bases.

This sequence was found in a human donor with alopecia areata. Specimen: CD4+ T cells sorted from blood, collected between weeks 36 and 40, from a patient treated with tofacitinib. The rearrangement joins TRBV30 to TRBJ2-3; D gene unclear. CDR3 nucleotide sequence: TGTGCCTGGAGTCCCAGCTTGTCCACAGATACGCAGTATTTT. Encoded protein: CAWSPSLSTDTQYF. Supplemented by reference TRBV30 and TRBJ2-3, the full variable domain reads SQTIHQWPATLVQPVGSPLSLECTVEGTSNPNLYWYRQAAGRGLQLLFYSVGIGQISSEVPQNLSASRPQDRQFILSSKKLLLSDSGFYLCAWSPSLSTDTQYFGPGTRLTVL.